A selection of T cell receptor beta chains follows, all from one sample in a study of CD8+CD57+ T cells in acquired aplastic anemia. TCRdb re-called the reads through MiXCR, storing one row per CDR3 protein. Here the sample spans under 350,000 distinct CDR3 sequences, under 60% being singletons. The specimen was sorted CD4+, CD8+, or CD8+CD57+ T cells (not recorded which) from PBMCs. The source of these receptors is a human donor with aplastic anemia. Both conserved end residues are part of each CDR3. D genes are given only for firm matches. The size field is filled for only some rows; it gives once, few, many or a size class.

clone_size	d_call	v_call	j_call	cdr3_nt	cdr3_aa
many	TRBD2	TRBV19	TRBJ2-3	TGTGCCAGTAGTATAGAGGTAGCGGGGGGCAGCACAGATACGCAGTATTTT	CASSIEVAGGSTDTQYF
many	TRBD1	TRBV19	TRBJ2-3	TGTGCCAGTAGGGACAGGGGGATATCCACAGATACGCAGTATTTT	CASRDRGISTDTQYF
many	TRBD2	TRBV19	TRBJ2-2	TGTGCCAGTAGAAATAGCGGGATAGACACCGGGGAGCTGTTTTTT	CASRNSGIDTGELFF
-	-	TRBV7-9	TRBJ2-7	TGTGCCAGCAGTCCCGGCAGGCTCAGCTACGAGCAGCACTTC	CASSPGRLSYEQHF
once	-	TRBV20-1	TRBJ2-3	TGCAGTGCTAAAGATTCGGGCAGCACAGATACGCAGTATTTT	CSAKDSGSTDTQYF
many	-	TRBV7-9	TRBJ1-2	TGTGCCAGCGGGACGGACTATGGCTACACCTTC	CASGTDYGYTF
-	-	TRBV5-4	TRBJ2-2	TGTGCCAGCAGCTTGGCCGGCAGCCCCACCGGGGAGCTGTTTTTT	CASSLAGSPTGELFF
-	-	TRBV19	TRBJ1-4	TGTGCCAGTAGTATGGGGTTGGGAAAACTGTTTTTT	CASSMGLGKLFF
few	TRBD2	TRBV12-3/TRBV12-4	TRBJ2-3	TGTGCCAGCAGTGAGCCGGGACTAGCGACAGATACGCAGTATTTT	CASSEPGLATDTQYF
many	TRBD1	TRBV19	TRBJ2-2	TGTGCCAGTAGTACAGGACAGGCACTCACCGGGGAGCTGTTTTTT	CASSTGQALTGELFF
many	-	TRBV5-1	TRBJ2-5	TGCGCCAGCAGCTTGGACCCAAATGGGTTCCAAGAGACCCAGTACTTC	CASSLDPNGFQETQYF
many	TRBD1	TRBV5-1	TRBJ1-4	TGCGCCAGCAGCTTGGCCGGGGACAGGACTGAAAAACTGTTTTTT	CASSLAGDRTEKLFF
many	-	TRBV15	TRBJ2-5	TGTGCCACCAGCAGGCAGGGGATTCAAGAGACCCAGTACTTC	CATSRQGIQETQYF
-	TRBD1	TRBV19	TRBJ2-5	TGTGCCAGTAGTATCTCGACAGGGTTTCTGAGAGAGACCCAGTACTTC	CASSISTGFLRETQYF
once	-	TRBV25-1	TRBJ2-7	TGTGCCAGCAGGGGATGGGTCGAGCAGTACTTC	CASRGWVEQYF
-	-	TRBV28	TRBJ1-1	TGTGCCAGCAGTTTAAGTCAGGGAAAGAACACTGAAGCTTTCTTT	CASSLSQGKNTEAFF
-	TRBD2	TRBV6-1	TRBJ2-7	TGTGCCAGCAGTGACGGGGGGATTGCCTACGAGCAGTACTTC	CASSDGGIAYEQYF
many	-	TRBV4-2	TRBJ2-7	TGTGCCAGCAGCCAAGATTTTTGGGGGGGCAGGGTGACGGGTTCCTACGAGCAGTACTTC	CASSQDFWGGRVTGSYEQYF
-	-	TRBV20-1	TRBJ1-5	TGCAGTGCTAGAGATCACGCCGGGAATAGCAATCAGCCCCAGCATTTT	CSARDHAGNSNQPQHF
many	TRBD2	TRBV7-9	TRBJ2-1	TGTGCCAGCAGCCCGCCGGGACTAGCGGGGGTCGAGCAGTTCTTC	CASSPPGLAGVEQFF
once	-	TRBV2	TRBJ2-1	TGTGCCAGCAGTGAAAGCTGGGGGCAGGCGAATGAGCAGTTCTTC	CASSESWGQANEQFF
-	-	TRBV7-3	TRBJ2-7	TGTGCCAGCAGCTTGGTGGGCGGCGGAAACTACGAGCAGTACTTC	CASSLVGGGNYEQYF
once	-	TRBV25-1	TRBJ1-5	TGTGCCAGCAGCCCAGGGACGGGAAATCAGCCCCATCATTTT	CASSPGTGNQPHHF
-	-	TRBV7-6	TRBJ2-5	-	CASSFYICSAPRASGSQETQYF
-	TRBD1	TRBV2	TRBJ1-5	TGTGCCAGCAGTAATCCGGGACAGTTCAATCAGCCCCAGCATTTT	CASSNPGQFNQPQHF
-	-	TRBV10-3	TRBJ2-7	TGTGCCATCAGTGGGGGGCTTCAGGACGAGCAGTACTTC	CAISGGLQDEQYF
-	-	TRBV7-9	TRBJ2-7	TGTGCCAGCAGCCCGTATTGGGGGTTCGAGAACGAGCAGTACTTC	CASSPYWGFENEQYF
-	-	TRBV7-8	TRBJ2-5	TGTGCCAGCAGCTTAGGCCTAGCGATCAATGGAGAGACCCAGTACTTC	CASSLGLAINGETQYF
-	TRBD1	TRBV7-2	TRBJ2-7	TGTGCCAGCAGCTCGACCTTAGGACAGGGGGCGAGGGAGCAGTACTTC	CASSSTLGQGAREQYF
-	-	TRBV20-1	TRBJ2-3	TGCAGTGCTAGAGCCGGGCAGGGCGGCACAGATACGCAGTATTTT	CSARAGQGGTDTQYF
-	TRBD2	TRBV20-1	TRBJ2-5	TGCAGTGCTAGACTCTTGGGGGGGGGGACCCAGTACTTC	CSARLLGGGTQYF